A single sample is the source of the 18 T cell receptor beta chains below, sequenced in a study of T cell repertoires in cytomegalovirus infection. TCRdb independently ran MiXCR on the reads; one entry per CDR3 protein. The repertoire holds hundreds of thousands of distinct CDR3 sequences, with around 6.2% as singletons. The sequenced sample consisted of PBMCs. Source of these receptors: a human donor in good health (CMV status not recorded). Some clones in this sample may be carry-over from other donors' samples.

This clonotype was counted ten times or more. V gene TRBV7-2 combines with J gene TRBJ1-1; D is unresolved. The CDR3 spans 12 residues. The V end lost 2 bases, the J end lost 5 bases, and 6 bases lay between the germline ends. Germline lookup yields CDR1 SGHTA and CDR2 FQGNSA. Here the CDR3 DNA reads TGTGCCAGCAGCTTAATGAGGACTGAAGCTTTCTTT. Residues: CASSLMRTEAFF.

Ten or more counts support this clonotype. The gene calls are TRBV11-2 and TRBJ1-2; D is uncertain. This CDR3 region has 14 residues. V gave up 5 bases and J gave up 6 bases, with 16 bases separating them. Germline V gene data show CDR1 as SGHAT and CDR2 as FQNNGV. The chain's CDR3 is CASSPQYVGNGYTF. CDR3 bases: TGTGCCAGCAGCCCCCAGTACGTCGGAAATGGCTACACCTTC.

This clonotype has ten or more counts. The V call is TRBV2, the J call TRBJ1-1; the D is unclear. The ends were cut back, 3 bases at V and 1 base at J, with 12 bases in the middle. The CDR3 extends over 15 amino acids. CDR1 and CDR2 from the germline V gene are SNHLY and FYNNEI. CDR3 DNA sequence: TGTGCCAGCAGTGAGCCGCGCAGACCGAACACTGAAGCTTTCTTT. Translating it yields CASSEPRRPNTEAFF.

This clonotype was seen at least ten times. J is TRBJ1-4 and V is TRBV27, with D unresolved. The length of the CDR3 is 12 residues. V lost 6 bases and J 5 bases, leaving 7 bases between the germline ends. CDR1 is MNHEY, CDR2 SMNVEV, per germline (reference sequence). In DNA, the CDR3 is TGTGCCAGCAGCGGGCAGAATGAAAAACTGTTTTTT. Translated: CASSGQNEKLFF.

This clonotype was detected ten times or more. The CDR3 protein is CSADTGGYGYTF. In DNA form, the CDR3 reads TGCAGCGCCGATACAGGGGGCTATGGCTACACCTTC. This sequence joins TRBV29-1 and TRBJ1-2; 8 positions agree with TRBD1. V was clipped by 7 bases and J by 4 bases; unmatched bases: 5. CDR3 length equals 12 residues. Germline V CDR1 and CDR2: SQVTM, ANQGSEA.

The table lists this clonotype with a few counts. The chain has TRBV20-1 and TRBJ2-1; unclear D gene. Germline CDR1 DFQATT, CDR2 SNEGSKA (reference sequence). Between the trimmed V and J ends, which lost 3 bases and 0 bases, there was a span of 6 bases. The CDR3 has 13 amino acids. CDR3 DNA: TGCAGTGCTAGTTACTACTCCTACAATGAGCAGTTCTTC. Translated: CSASYYSYNEQFF.

The table lists this clonotype with many counts. This CDR3 is CASSFDRDNEQFF. The CDR3 DNA reads TGTGCCAGCAGCTTTGACAGGGACAATGAGCAGTTCTTC. J is TRBJ2-1 and V is TRBV7-2; 7 nucleotides agree with TRBD1. Looked up from germline, CDR1 is SGHTA and CDR2 is FQGNSA. With V trimmed by 3 bases and J by 5 bases, 1 base remained unmatched. CDR3 length equals 13 residues.

At least ten counts were recorded for this clonotype. CDR3 in amino acids: CASSVDGGSTGELFF. The CDR3 coding sequence is TGTGCCAGCAGTGTCGATGGTGGGAGCACCGGGGAGCTGTTTTTT. The chain combines TRBV2 with TRBJ2-2; perhaps TRBD2 as D (5 bases). The V end was cut by 4 bases, the J end by 4 bases, with 13 bases between. The CDR3 extends over 15 amino acids. Germline CDR1 SNHLY, CDR2 FYNNEI.

This clonotype was counted ten times or more. The genes are TRBV6-1 and TRBJ2-7; 8 bases are a match to TRBD1. Germline CDR1 MNHNS, CDR2 SASEGT. This CDR3 is built from 15 residues. Trimming removed 5 bases from V and 5 bases from J; junction bases left unmatched: 11. The CDR3 region has the DNA TGTGCCAGCAGTCTACGACAGGGGCCGGGGGACGAGCAGTACTTC. Encoded protein: CASSLRQGPGDEQYF.

The chain employs TRBV20-1 and TRBJ1-2; D perhaps matches TRBD1 (5 bases). CDR3 length: 13 amino acids. The germline gives CDR1 DFQATT, CDR2 SNEGSKA (reference sequence). Between the trimmed V and J ends, which lost 0 bases and 8 bases, there was a span of 13 bases. CDR3 nucleotide sequence: TGCAGTGCTAGAGACCCGCGAGGGGTGGGCTACACCTTC. Protein sequence: CSARDPRGVGYTF.

This clonotype appeared many times. The V call is TRBV2, the J call TRBJ1-5; the D is unclear. The CDR3 is 11 residues long. Germline V gene sequence: CDR1 SNHLY, CDR2 FYNNEI. Trimming removed 8 bases at V and 5 bases at J, with 7 bases between. Written as DNA, the CDR3 is TGTGCCAGCTCCAACGATCAGCCCCAGCATTTT. This encodes CASSNDQPQHF. Filled out from reference TRBV2 and TRBJ1-5, the complete variable domain reads EPEVTQTPSHQVTQMGQEVILRCVPISNHLYFYWYRQILGQKVEFLVSFYNNEISEKSEIFDDQFSVERPDGSNFTLKIRSTKLEDSAMYFCASSNDQPQHFGDGTRLSIL.

This clonotype was detected ten times or more. The V call is TRBV7-9, the J call TRBJ1-2; D gene unclear. The CDR3 consists of 14 residues. Trimming removed 1 base from V and 7 bases from J, with 13 bases in between. Germline CDR1 and CDR2: SEHNR and FQNEAQ (reference sequence). CDR3 nucleotides: TGTGCCAGCAGCTTAGATATGCCTAACCCTGGCTACACCTTC. It specifies CASSLDMPNPGYTF.

This clonotype was counted ten times or more. The gene calls are TRBV7-2 and TRBJ2-5; TRBD2 might be the D (5 bases). Trimming shortened V by 6 bases and J by 5 bases, and 22 bases separated the two germline ends. The CDR3 spans 16 residues. Germline V gives CDR1 SGHTA, CDR2 FQGNSA. Written as DNA, the CDR3 is TGTGCCAGCAGTCGCGCCCTTGTCGCCCCGGGGGAGACCCAGTACTTC. It translates to CASSRALVAPGETQYF.

This clonotype appeared many times. The V call is TRBV29-1, the J call TRBJ1-5, with D tentatively TRBD1 (6 bases). Trimming left V 6 bases short and J 1 base short, with 10 bases between. Per the germline V gene, CDR1 is SQVTM and CDR2 is ANQGSEA. The CDR3 runs to 13 residues. CDR3 DNA sequence: TGCAGCGTACAGGGTAACAGCAATCAGCCCCAGCATTTT. This translates into CSVQGNSNQPQHF.

This clonotype appeared many times. The chain links TRBV11-2 to TRBJ2-3; D not certain. With 0 bases removed from V and 6 bases from J, the gap between germline ends came to 10 bases. Germline loops: CDR1 SGHAT, CDR2 FQNNGV. This CDR3 has 14 amino acids. The CDR3 nucleotides read TGTGCCAGCAGCTTAGAGGGATGGCGCGATACGCAGTATTTT. The encoded protein is CASSLEGWRDTQYF.

At least ten counts were recorded for this clonotype. Written as DNA, the CDR3 is TGTGCCAGCAGTTCTAGCGGGGGGGCCTACGAGCAGTACTTC. It translates to CASSSSGGAYEQYF. The chain employs TRBV7-2 and TRBJ2-7, with 12 bases fitting TRBD2. There are 14 residues in the CDR3. V lost 6 bases, J lost 2 bases, and 2 bases stayed unmatched. Germline CDR1 is SGHTA and CDR2 is FQGNSA.

This clonotype was detected many times. The chain joins TRBV7-6 to TRBJ2-2, with 10 bases aligning to TRBD1. Germline loops: CDR1 SGHVS, CDR2 FNYEAQ. CDR3 length: 16 amino acids. V lost 5 bases, J lost 2 bases, and 5 bases stayed unmatched. The CDR3 is CASSRRTGGNTGELFF. CDR3 nucleotide sequence: TGTGCCAGCAGCCGTCGGACAGGGGGTAACACCGGGGAGCTGTTTTTT.

The table lists this clonotype with many counts. This chain links TRBV7-8 with TRBJ2-1; D possibly matches TRBD1 or TRBD2 (7 bases each). Germline assignment: CDR1 SGHVS and CDR2 FQNEAQ. This CDR3 contains 16 residues. V dropped 5 bases and J dropped 5 bases, with 19 bases sitting between them. CDR3 in DNA: TGTGCCAGCAGCGGCAGGGGGGGGGGGGCACACAATGAGCAGTTCTTC. Its translation: CASSGRGGGAHNEQFF.